This T cell receptor (beta chain) was recovered during a study of blood T cells in healthy people across ages. This clonotype was counted only a few times. The use of a sample-barcoded 5' primer and a J-beta primer mix characterized a second PCR of roughly 6 to 11 cycles. TCRdb recomputed calls from the 5' RACE reads with MiXCR, one row per CDR3 protein. The table records about 800,000 distinct CDR3 sequences, approximately 25% of them present only once. Germline-derived CDR1 and CDR2 are SQVTM and ANQGSEA. J gave up 2 bases and V 3 bases, and 7 bases lay outside the gene matches. The CDR3 contains 16 residues. The same data also went into a second study, on T cells of mothers and their children.

The sequencing input was blood. This rearrangement joins TRBV29-1 to TRBJ2-6; 7 nucleotides line up with TRBD1. The TCR was taken from a boy aged 5-17 years in good health. The CDR3 sequence: CSVDTGQFAGANVLTF. The CDR3 DNA is TGCAGCGTTGACACGGGACAGTTCGCTGGGGCCAACGTCCTGACTTTC.